A single sample is the source of the 8 T cell receptor beta chains below, sequenced in a study of blood T cell repertoires in COVID-19. Using immunoSEQ multiplex PCR, the repertoire was profiled, and TCRdb retains in-frame clones only, with some absent. The data contain approximately 150,000 clones, roughly 80% of them seen just once; the ten biggest clones take up roughly 4.8%. Sample: peripheral blood. The receptors originated from a human donor in a cohort sampled during active COVID-19.

This chain links TRBV7-3 with TRBJ1-1, with 11 bases matching TRBD1. The CDR3 consists of 17 residues. Germline lookup yields CDR1 SGHTA and CDR2 FQGTGA. Losses at the gene ends were 1 base for V and 1 base for J; bases not matched to a gene: 5. This chain's CDR3 is CASSLKGTGGSNTEAFF. Here the CDR3 DNA reads TGTGCCAGCAGCTTAAAAGGGACAGGGGGATCGAACACTGAAGCTTTCTTT.

The chain carries TRBV24-1 and TRBJ1-5; 7 positions match TRBD1. Unmatched junction bases numbered 11, after V lost 3 bases and J lost 7 bases. This CDR3 has 16 residues. CDR1 and CDR2 (germline): KGHDR, SFDVKD. In DNA form, the CDR3 reads TGTGCCACCAGTGATCCCCGACAGGGTACGGGGCAGCCCCAGCATTTT. Translation gives CATSDPRQGTGQPQHF.

The chain couples TRBV7-2 to TRBJ2-1, with 12 bases aligning to TRBD2. This CDR3 region has 16 residues. CDR1 is SGHTA, CDR2 FQGNSA, per germline. V was pared by 5 bases and J by 2 bases, with 4 bases of the junction left unmatched. CDR3: CASSPRLAGAYNEQFF. The CDR3 DNA follows: TGTGCCAGCAGCCCCCGACTAGCGGGGGCCTACAATGAGCAGTTCTTC.

The CDR3 loop is CATQGQTDWETQYF. The DNA for the CDR3 is TGTGCCACACAGGGTCAAACGGATTGGGAGACCCAGTACTTC. The chain recombines TRBV6-5 with TRBJ2-5, with D perhaps TRBD1 (6 bases). Per germline, CDR1 MNHEY and CDR2 SVGAGI. This CDR3 contains 14 residues. The V and J ends lost 10 bases and 5 bases respectively, with 20 bases between them.

The gene calls are TRBV5-1 and TRBJ2-1, with TRBD2 identical over 15 bases. The V segment lost 7 bases and the J segment 10 bases; nucleotides outside the gene matches: 3. Germline V gene data show CDR1 as SGHRS and CDR2 as YFSETQ. This CDR3 comprises 13 residues. This CDR3 is CASGLAGGDEQFF. CDR3 DNA: TGCGCCAGCGGACTAGCGGGAGGGGACGAGCAGTTCTTC.

DNA for the CDR3: TGTGCCAGCAGGCCTAACAGGGGTTCTACCGGGGAGCTGTTTTTT. Amino acids: CASRPNRGSTGELFF. The chain recombines TRBV11-2 with TRBJ2-2; 7 bases match TRBD1. The CDR3 runs to 15 residues. Per the germline V gene, CDR1 is SGHAT and CDR2 is FQNNGV. V lost 6 bases, J lost 5 bases, and 9 bases stayed unmatched. Drawing the rest from reference TRBV11-2 and TRBJ2-2, the complete variable domain is EAGVAQSPRYKIIEKRQSVAFWCNPISGHATLYWYQQILGQGPKLLIQFQNNGVVDDSQLPKDRFSAERLKGVDSTLKIQPAKLEDSAVYLCASRPNRGSTGELFFGEGSRLTVL.

This clone was seen only a few times. The chain employs TRBV2 and TRBJ1-3; D might be TRBD1 (5 bases). V gave up 4 bases and J gave up 3 bases, with 16 bases separating them. This CDR3 comprises 16 residues. Per germline, CDR1 SNHLY and CDR2 FYNNEI. The CDR3 reads CASSARQGYGGNTIYF. In nucleotides, the CDR3 is TGTGCCAGCAGTGCCAGGCAGGGTTATGGTGGAAACACCATATATTTT. Drawing the rest from reference TRBV2 and TRBJ1-3, the complete variable domain is EPEVTQTPSHQVTQMGQEVILRCVPISNHLYFYWYRQILGQKVEFLVSFYNNEISEKSEIFDDQFSVERPDGSNFTLKIRSTKLEDSAMYFCASSARQGYGGNTIYFGEGSWLTVV.

This clone has more than one count but fewer than ten. The genes are TRBV5-5 and TRBJ1-1, with a tentative D call TRBD1 (6 bases). V dropped 2 bases and J dropped 4 bases, with 12 bases sitting between them. The CDR3 covers 14 residues. Germline-derived CDR1 and CDR2 are SGHKS and YYEKEE (reference sequence). CDR3 sequence reads: CASSLTGTGTEAFF. CDR3 bases: TGTGCCAGCAGCTTAACAGGGACGGGCACTGAAGCTTTCTTT.